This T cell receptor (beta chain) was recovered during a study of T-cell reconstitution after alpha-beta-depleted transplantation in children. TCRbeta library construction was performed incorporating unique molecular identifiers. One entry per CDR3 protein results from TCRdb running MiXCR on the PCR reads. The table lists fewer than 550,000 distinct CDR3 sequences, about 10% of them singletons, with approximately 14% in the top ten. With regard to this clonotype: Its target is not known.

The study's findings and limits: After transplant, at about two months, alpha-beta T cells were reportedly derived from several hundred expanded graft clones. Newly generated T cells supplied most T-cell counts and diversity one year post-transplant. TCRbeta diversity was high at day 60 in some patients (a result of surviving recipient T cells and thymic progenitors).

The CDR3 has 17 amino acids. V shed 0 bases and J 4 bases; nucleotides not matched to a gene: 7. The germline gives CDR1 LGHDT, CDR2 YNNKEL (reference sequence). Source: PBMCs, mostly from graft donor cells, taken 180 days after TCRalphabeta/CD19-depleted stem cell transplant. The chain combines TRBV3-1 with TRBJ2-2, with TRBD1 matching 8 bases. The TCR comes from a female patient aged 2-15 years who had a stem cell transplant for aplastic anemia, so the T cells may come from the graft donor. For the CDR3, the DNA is TGTGCCAGCAGCCAAGATTCCCAGGGGGCTCGCACCGGGGAGCTGTTTTTT. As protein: CASSQDSQGARTGELFF.